This entry describes one T cell receptor (beta chain). In TCRdb, the RT-PCR reads were re-called with MiXCR into one record per CDR3 protein. The sample consists of 200,000 to 300,000 distinct CDR3 sequences, 9% to 15% of them appearing once. The record originates from a study of response to subunit inactivated influenza vaccine. Per germline, CDR1 LGHNA and CDR2 YSLEER. The CDR3 runs 16 residues. The J segment lost 5 bases and the V segment lost 1 base, leaving 10 bases of the junction unmatched. The chain links TRBV4-3 to TRBJ2-5; 7 bases align to TRBD2. Specimen: non-naive T cells sorted from PBMCs, collected 14 to 15 days before vaccination. The TCR comes from a man aged 50-59 years who received an inactivated influenza vaccine. This CDR3 reads CASSQGYGGGRETQYF. The CDR3 DNA sequence: TGCGCCAGCAGCCAAGGGTACGGCGGGGGTCGGGAGACCCAGTACTTC.